Detailed here is one TCR beta chain. What it recognizes is unknown. Only CD45RO-negative cells positively selected for CCR7 counted as naive CD8 cells, so terminally differentiated effector memory CD45RA+ cells were excluded. The data belong to a study of shared clonotypes between healthy human individuals. Study conclusions and caveats: Shared across several donors were around 4.7% of the naive CD4 clonotypes. Only blood was sampled; tissue repertoires likely differ.

Here immunoSEQ multiplex PCR was the method, and the copy in TCRdb shows in-frame clones only, minus some. This sample has roughly 2 million clones, with approximately 95% found just once. The CDR3 runs 14 residues. The specimen sequenced was naive CD8+ T cells sorted from blood. This receptor was obtained from a young man in good health. The chain is built from TRBV12-1 and TRBJ1-4. TRBV12-1 is described as a pseudogene. The CDR3 region has the DNA TGTGCCAGCACCATCGGCAGGGGAGGCGAAAAACTGTTTTTT. Its protein product is CASTIGRGGEKLFF.